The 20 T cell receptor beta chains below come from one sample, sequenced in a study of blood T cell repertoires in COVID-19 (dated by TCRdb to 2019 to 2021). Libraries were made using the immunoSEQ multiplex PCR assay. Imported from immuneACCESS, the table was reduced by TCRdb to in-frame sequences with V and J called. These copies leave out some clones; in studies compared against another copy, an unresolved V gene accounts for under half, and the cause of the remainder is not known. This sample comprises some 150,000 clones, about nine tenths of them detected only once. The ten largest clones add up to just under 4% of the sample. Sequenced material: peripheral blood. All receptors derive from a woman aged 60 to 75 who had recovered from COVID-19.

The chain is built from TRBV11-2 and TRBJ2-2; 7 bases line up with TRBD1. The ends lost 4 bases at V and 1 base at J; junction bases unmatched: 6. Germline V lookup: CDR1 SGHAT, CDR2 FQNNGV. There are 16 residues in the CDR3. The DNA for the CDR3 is TGTGCCAGCAGCTCAGGGGGATTTTGGAACACCGGGGAGCTGTTTTTT. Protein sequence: CASSSGGFWNTGELFF.

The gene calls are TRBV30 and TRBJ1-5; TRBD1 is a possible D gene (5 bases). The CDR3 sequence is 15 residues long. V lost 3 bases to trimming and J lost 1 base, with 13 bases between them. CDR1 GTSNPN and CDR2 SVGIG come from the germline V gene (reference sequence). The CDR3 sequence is CAWRGPGESNQPQHF. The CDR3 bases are TGTGCCTGGAGAGGACCGGGGGAAAGCAATCAGCCCCAGCATTTT.

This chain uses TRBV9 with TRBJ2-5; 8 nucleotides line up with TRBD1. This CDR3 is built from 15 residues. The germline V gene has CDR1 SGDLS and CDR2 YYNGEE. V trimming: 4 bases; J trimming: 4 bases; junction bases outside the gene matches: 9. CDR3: CASSPRTGSGETQYF. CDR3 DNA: TGTGCCAGCAGCCCACGGACAGGGTCGGGAGAGACCCAGTACTTC. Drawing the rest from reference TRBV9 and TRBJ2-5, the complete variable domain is DSGVTQTPKHLITATGQRVTLRCSPRSGDLSVYWYQQSLDQGLQFLIQYYNGEERAKGNILERFSAQQFPDLHSELNLSSLELGDSALYFCASSPRTGSGETQYFGPGTRLLVL.

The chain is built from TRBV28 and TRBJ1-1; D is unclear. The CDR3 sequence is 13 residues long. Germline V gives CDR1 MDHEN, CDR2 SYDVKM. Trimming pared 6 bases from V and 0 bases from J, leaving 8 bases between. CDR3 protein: CASRTGVNTEAFF. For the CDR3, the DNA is TGTGCCAGCAGGACCGGGGTGAACACTGAAGCTTTCTTT.

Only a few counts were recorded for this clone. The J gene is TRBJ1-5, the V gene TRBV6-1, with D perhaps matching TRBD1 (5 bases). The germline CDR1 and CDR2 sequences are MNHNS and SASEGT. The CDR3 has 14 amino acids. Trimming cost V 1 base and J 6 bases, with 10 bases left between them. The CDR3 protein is CASSEVGQSQPQHF. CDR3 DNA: TGTGCCAGCAGTGAAGTGGGGCAGAGTCAGCCCCAGCATTTT.

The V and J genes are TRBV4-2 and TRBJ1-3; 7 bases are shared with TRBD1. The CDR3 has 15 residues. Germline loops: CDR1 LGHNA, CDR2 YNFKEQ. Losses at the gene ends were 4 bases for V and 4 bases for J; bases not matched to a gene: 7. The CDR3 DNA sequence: TGTGCCAGCAGCCGTGACAGGGTTTCCGGAAACACCATATATTTT. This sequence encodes CASSRDRVSGNTIYF.

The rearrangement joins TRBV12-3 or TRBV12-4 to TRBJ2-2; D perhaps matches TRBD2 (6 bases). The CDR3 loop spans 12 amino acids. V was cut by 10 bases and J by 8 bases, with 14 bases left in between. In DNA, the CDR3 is TGTGCCACCGGGCGGGGTACGGGGGAGCTGTTTTTT. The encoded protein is CATGRGTGELFF.

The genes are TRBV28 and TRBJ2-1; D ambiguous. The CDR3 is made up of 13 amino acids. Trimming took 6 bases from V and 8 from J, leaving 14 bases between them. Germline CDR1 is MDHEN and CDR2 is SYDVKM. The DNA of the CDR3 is TGTGCCAGCAGCAACACGTTCAAGTATGAGCAGTTCTTC. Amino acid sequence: CASSNTFKYEQFF. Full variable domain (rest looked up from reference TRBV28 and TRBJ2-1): DVKVTQSSRYLVKRTGEKVFLECVQDMDHENMFWYRQDPGLGLRLIYFSYDVKMKEKGDIPEGYSVSREKKERFSLILESASTNQTSMYLCASSNTFKYEQFFGPGTRLTVL.

Here the CDR3 reads CASSQASSEDTQYF. For the CDR3, the DNA is TGTGCCAGCAGCCAAGCCTCGAGCGAAGATACGCAGTATTTT. This chain connects TRBV3-1 (or the pseudogene TRBV3-2) to TRBJ2-3; D is ambiguous. The CDR3 totals 14 residues. V was clipped by 1 base and J by 5 bases, with 10 bases between them. The germline V gene has CDR1 LGHDT and CDR2 YNNKEL (reference sequence).

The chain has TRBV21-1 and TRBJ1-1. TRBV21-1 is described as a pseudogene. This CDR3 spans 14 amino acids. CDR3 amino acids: CASSPRRSCTEAFF. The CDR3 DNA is TGTGCCAGCAGCCCTCGGCGGAGCTGCACTGAAGCTTTCTTT.

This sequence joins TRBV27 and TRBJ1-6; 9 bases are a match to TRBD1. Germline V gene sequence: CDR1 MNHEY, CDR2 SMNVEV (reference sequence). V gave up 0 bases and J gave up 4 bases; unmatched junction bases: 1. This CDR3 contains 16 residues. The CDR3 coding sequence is TGTGCCAGCAGTTTATCGGGACAGGGTTATAATTCACCCCTCCACTTT. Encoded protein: CASSLSGQGYNSPLHF.

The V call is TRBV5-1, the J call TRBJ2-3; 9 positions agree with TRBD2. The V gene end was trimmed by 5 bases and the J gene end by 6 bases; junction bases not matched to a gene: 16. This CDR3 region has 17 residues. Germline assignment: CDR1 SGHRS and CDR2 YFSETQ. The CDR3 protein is CASRDQLAGSVGDTQYF. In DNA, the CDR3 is TGCGCCAGCAGAGATCAGCTAGCGGGGTCCGTCGGCGATACGCAGTATTTT.

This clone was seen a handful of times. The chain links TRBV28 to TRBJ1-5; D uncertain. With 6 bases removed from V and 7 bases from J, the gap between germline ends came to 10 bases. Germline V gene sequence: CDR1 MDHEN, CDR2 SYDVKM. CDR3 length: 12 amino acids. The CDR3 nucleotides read TGTGCCAGCAGCGAGCATTACCAGCCCCAGCATTTT. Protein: CASSEHYQPQHF. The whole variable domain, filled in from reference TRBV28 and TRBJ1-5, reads DVKVTQSSRYLVKRTGEKVFLECVQDMDHENMFWYRQDPGLGLRLIYFSYDVKMKEKGDIPEGYSVSREKKERFSLILESASTNQTSMYLCASSEHYQPQHFGDGTRLSIL.

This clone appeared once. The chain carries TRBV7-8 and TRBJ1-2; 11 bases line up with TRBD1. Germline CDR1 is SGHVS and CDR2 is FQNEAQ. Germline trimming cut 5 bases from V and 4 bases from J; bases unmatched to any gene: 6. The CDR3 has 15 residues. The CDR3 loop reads CASSNGQGAAYGYTF. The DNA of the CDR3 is TGTGCCAGCAGCAACGGACAGGGGGCCGCCTATGGCTACACCTTC.

DNA for the CDR3: TGTGCTAGTGGTTTGGTACGTAGCGGGGGGTCTTACGAGCAGTACTTC. This encodes CASGLVRSGGSYEQYF. The chain has TRBV12-5 and TRBJ2-7, with 10 bases aligning to TRBD2. CDR1 and CDR2 (germline): LGHNT, FRNRAP. The J segment lost 4 bases and the V segment lost 0 bases, leaving 6 bases of the junction unmatched. The CDR3 length is 16 residues. Together with reference TRBV12-5 and TRBJ2-7, the CDR3 gives the full variable domain: DARVTQTPRHKVTEMGQEVTMRCQPILGHNTVFWYRQTMMQGLELLAYFRNRAPLDDSGMPKDRFSAEMPDATLATLKIQPSEPRDSAVYFCASGLVRSGGSYEQYFGPGTRLTVT.

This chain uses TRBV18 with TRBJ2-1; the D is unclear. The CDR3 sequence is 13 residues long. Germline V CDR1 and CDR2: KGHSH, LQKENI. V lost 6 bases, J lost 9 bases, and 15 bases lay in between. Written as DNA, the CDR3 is TGTGCCAGCTCCCTTTATACACCCATTGAGCAGTTCTTC. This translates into CASSLYTPIEQFF.

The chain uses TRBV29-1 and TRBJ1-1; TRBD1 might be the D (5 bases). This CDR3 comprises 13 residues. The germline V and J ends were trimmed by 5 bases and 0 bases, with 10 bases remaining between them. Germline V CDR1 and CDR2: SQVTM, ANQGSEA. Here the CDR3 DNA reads TGCAGCGTTAGTAGACAGATGAACACTGAAGCTTTCTTT. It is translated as CSVSRQMNTEAFF.

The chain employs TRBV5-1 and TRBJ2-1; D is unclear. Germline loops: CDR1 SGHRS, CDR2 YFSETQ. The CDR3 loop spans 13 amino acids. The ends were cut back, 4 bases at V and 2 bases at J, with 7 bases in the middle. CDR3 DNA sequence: TGCGCCAGCAGCCCCCACACCTACAATGAGCAGTTCTTC. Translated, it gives CASSPHTYNEQFF.

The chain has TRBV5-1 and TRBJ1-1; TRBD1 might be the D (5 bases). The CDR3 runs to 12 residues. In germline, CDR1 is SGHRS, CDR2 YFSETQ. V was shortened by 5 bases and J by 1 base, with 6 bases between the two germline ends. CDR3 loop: CASSTGNTEAFF. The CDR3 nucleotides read TGCGCCAGCAGTACAGGGAACACTGAAGCTTTCTTT.

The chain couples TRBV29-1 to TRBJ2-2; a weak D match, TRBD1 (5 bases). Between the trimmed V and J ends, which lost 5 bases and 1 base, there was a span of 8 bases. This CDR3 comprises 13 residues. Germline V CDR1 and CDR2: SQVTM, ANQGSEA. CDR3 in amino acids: CSVKGWNTGELFF. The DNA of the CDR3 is TGCAGCGTTAAGGGGTGGAACACCGGGGAGCTGTTTTTT.